This TCR beta chain appears in the sequencing data of a study of STAT5B mutations in CD4+ large granular lymphocyte leukemia (dated 2022 in TCRdb). At the level of the whole study: Among the healthy controls, the CDR3 'QG' motif was associated with a particular HLA allele. The study compared the TCRbeta repertoires of patients with CD4+ T-cell large granular lymphocyte leukemia against the TCRbeta repertoires of healthy blood donors. The purity of purified fractions was confirmed by flow cytometry on FACSCanto II or FACSVerse to exceed 95% among lymphocytes. Broader findings and caveats from the paper: Enrichment of TRBV06-family usage was observed among the top patient clones (8/27) relative to healthy controls (2/35). The data were not HLA-matched, and the higher clonality in CD4+ T-LGLL than in CD8+ T-LGLL could be due to the relatively small sample size. Greater clonality appeared to be present in CD4-sorted patient repertoires than in healthy CD4+ repertoires, and the difference was retained after the putative leukemic clones were removed. Each patient's main leukemic clonotypes were private, but about 27% of these clonotypes showed up at low frequency in the non-leukemic repertoires of other patients.

The immunoSEQ assay at survey resolution was applied to genomic DNA for sequencing of TCRbeta rearrangements. The authors' analysis ran thus. In the TCR sequencing data, the lowest productive clonotype frequency that could be detected was 2.59 x 10-5. Only productive TCRbeta rearrangements, defined as complete and in-frame sequences, were included in the analyses. Clonality for each sample was calculated as Simpson clonality in the immunoSEQ Analyzer version 3.0. Clones were binned by frequency as very rare, small, medium, large (1-20%) or hyperexpanded (>20%). Generation probabilities were estimated with OLGA 1.2.3, V-gene circos plots were made with VDJtools, specificities were searched in VDJdb, and CDR3 motifs were identified with GLIPH. As stored in TCRdb, this immuneACCESS dataset retains in-frame rearrangements with V and J assigned. A fraction of the clones does not appear; measured against another copy, unresolved V genes explain less than half of the discrepancy, and the remainder lacks a known reason. D and trimming were read from the DNA, whereas the V and J calls and clone size are those reported in that table. For this sample there are fewer than 45,000 clones; approximately 86% appear just once. 2.6% of the sample comes from the top ten.

The CDR3 goes from the cysteine to the phenylalanine over 15 residues. Only the CDR3 DNA stays, 45 bases, in frame from base 1. Trimming costs V 2 bases and J 5 bases, and their ends lie 13 bases apart. Sequences SGDLS (CDR1) and YYNGEE (CDR2) are obtained from the germline V gene. Concerning this clone itself: Its binding antigen is unknown. Qualities for individual bases were not recorded, and no much larger clone is one base off.

The healthy control group was made up of approximately 40 blood donors, and the Finnish Red Cross blood service supplied their buffy coats. All TCR-sequenced material derived from peripheral blood: patient blood samples and healthy donor buffy coats. Ficoll-Hypaque gradient centrifugation was used to isolate peripheral blood mononuclear cells. CD4+ cells were purified magnetically from the buffy coats of healthy controls. Genomic DNA was extracted using the Gentra Puregene Cell and Tissue kit, and a Qubit 2.0 fluorometer was used to quantify it. The chain is encoded by TRBV9 joined to TRBJ2-2, with the identity of the D gene unclear. This TCR was recovered from a human donor in good health. Sequencing was performed on CD4+ T cells from blood buffy coats. CDR3 loop: CASSVLGRATGELFF. Read as DNA, the sequence is TGTGCCAGCAGCGTCCTCGGAAGGGCTACCGGGGAGCTGTTTTTT.